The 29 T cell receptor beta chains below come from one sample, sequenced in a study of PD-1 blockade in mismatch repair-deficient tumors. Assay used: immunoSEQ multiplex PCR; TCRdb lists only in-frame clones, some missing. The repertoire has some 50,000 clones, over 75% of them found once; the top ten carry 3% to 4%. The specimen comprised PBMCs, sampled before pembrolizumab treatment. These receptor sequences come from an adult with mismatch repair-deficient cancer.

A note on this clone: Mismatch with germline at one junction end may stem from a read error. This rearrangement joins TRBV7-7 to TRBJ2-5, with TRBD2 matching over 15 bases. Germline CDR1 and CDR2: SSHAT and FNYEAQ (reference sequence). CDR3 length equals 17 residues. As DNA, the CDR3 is TGTGCTAGCAGCCCACAAGGACTAGCGGGAGGGCAAGAGACCCAGTACTTC. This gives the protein CASSPQGLAGGQETQYF.

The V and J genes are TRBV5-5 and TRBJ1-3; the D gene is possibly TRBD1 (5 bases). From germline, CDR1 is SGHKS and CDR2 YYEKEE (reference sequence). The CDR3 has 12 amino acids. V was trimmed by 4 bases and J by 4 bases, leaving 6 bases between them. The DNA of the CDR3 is TGTGCCAGCAGCCCAGGGGGAAACACCATATATTTT. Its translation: CASSPGGNTIYF.

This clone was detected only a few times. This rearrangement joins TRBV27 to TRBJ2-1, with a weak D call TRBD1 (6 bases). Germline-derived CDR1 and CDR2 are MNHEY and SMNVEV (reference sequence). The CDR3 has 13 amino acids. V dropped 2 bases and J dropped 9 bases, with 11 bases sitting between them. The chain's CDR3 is CASSLPGEGEQFF. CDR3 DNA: TGTGCCAGCAGTTTACCAGGGGAAGGTGAGCAGTTCTTC.

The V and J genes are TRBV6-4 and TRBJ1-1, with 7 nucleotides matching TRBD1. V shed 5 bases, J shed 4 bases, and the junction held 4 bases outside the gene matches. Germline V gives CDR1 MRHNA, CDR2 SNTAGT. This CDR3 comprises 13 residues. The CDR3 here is CASSNQGGTEAFF. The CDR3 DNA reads TGTGCCAGCAGTAACCAGGGGGGCACTGAAGCTTTCTTT.

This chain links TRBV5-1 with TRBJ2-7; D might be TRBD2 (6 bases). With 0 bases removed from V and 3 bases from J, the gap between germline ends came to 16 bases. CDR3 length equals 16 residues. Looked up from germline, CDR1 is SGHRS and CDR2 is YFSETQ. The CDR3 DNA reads TGCGCCAGCAGCTTGGGTCTGGACTATTCAAACTACGAGCAGTACTTC. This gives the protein CASSLGLDYSNYEQYF. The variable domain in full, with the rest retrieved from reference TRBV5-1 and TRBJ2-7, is KAGVTQTPRYLIKTRGQQVTLSCSPISGHRSVSWYQQTPGQGLQFLFEYFSETQRNKGNFPGRFSGRQFSNSRSEMNVSTLELGDSALYLCASSLGLDYSNYEQYFGPGTRLTVT.

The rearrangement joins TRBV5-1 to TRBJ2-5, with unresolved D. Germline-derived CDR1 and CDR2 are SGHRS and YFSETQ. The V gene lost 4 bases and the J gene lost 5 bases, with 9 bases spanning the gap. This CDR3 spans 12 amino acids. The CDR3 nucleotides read TGCGCCAGCAGCGTTCTCGGGGAGACCCAGTACTTC. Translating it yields CASSVLGETQYF.

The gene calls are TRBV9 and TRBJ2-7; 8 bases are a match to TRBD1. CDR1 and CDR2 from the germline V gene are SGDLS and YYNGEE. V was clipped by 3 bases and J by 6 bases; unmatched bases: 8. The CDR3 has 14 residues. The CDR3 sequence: CASSGRTGKGEQYF. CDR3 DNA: TGTGCCAGCAGCGGACGGACAGGGAAAGGCGAGCAGTACTTC.

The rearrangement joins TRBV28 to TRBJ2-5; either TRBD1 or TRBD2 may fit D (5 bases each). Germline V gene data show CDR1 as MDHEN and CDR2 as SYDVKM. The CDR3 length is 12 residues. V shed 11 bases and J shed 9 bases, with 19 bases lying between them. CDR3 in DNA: TGTGCCGCCCGGGACGGAGAATTGGCCCAGTACTTC. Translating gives CAARDGELAQYF. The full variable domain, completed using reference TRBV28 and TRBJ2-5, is DVKVTQSSRYLVKRTGEKVFLECVQDMDHENMFWYRQDPGLGLRLIYFSYDVKMKEKGDIPEGYSVSREKKERFSLILESASTNQTSMYLCAARDGELAQYFGPGTRLLVL.

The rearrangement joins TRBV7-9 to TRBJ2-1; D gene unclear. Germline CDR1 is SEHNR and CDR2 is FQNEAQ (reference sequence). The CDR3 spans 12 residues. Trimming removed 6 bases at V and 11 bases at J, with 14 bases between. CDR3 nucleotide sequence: TGTGCCAGCAGTTCTGAAGGGTCCCAGCAGTTCTTC. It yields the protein CASSSEGSQQFF.

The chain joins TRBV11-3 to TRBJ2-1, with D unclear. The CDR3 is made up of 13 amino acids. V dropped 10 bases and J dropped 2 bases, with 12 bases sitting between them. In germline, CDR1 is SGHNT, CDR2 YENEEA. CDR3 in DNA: TGTGCCACAGCACCCGCCACCTACAATGAGCAGTTCTTC. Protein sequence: CATAPATYNEQFF.

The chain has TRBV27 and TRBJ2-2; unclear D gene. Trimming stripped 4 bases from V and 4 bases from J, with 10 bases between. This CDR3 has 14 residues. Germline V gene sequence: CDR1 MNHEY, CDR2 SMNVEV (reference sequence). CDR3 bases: TGTGCCAGCAGTTCAGGAAGGCTCACCGGGGAGCTGTTTTTT. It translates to CASSSGRLTGELFF.

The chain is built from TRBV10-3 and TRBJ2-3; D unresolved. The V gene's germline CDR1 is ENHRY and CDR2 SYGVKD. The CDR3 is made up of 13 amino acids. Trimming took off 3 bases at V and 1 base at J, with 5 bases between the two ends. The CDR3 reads CAISESGTDTQYF. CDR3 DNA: TGTGCCATCAGTGAAAGCGGCACAGATACGCAGTATTTT.

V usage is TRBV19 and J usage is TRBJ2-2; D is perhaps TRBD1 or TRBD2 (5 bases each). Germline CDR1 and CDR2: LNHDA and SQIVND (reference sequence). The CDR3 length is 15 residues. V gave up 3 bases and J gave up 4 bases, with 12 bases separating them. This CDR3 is CASSIGGVGTGELFF. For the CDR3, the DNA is TGTGCCAGTAGTATTGGGGGAGTGGGCACCGGGGAGCTGTTTTTT.

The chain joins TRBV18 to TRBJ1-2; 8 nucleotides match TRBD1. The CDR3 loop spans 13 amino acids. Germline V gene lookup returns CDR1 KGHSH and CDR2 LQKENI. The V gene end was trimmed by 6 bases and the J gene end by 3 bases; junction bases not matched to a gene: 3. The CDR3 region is CASSIQGDYGYTF. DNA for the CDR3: TGTGCCAGCTCGATACAGGGGGACTATGGCTACACCTTC.

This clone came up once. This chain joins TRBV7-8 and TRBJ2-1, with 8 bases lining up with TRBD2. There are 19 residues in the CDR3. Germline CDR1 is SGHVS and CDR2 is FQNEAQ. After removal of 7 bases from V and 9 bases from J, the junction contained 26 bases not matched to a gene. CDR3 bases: TGTGCCAGCACCCCGTTAAGTAGTCTGGGACTAGGTTATTTTAGTGAGCAGTTCTTC. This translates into CASTPLSSLGLGYFSEQFF. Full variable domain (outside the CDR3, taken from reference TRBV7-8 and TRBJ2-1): GAGVSQSPRYKVAKRGQDVALRCDPISGHVSLFWYQQALGQGPEFLTYFQNEAQLDKSGLPSDRFFAERPEGSVSTLKIQRTQQEDSAVYLCASTPLSSLGLGYFSEQFFGPGTRLTVL.

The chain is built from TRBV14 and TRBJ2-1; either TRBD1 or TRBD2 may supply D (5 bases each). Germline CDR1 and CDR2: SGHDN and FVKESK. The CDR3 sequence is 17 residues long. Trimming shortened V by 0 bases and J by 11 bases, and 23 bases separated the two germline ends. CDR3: CASSQDPGWTSTMKQFF. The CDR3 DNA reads TGTGCCAGCAGCCAAGATCCAGGGTGGACTTCTACAATGAAGCAGTTCTTC.

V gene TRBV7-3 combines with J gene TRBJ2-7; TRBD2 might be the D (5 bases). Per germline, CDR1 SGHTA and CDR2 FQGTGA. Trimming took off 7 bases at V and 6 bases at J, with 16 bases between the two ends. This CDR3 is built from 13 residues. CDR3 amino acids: CASKRDTSGEQYF. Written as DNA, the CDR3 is TGTGCCAGCAAAAGAGACACCAGCGGCGAGCAGTACTTC. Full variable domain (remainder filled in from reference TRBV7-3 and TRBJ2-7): GAGVSQTPSNKVTEKGKYVELRCDPISGHTALYWYRQSLGQGPEFLIYFQGTGAADDSGLPNDRFFAVRPEGSVSTLKIQRTERGDSAVYLCASKRDTSGEQYFGPGTRLTVT.

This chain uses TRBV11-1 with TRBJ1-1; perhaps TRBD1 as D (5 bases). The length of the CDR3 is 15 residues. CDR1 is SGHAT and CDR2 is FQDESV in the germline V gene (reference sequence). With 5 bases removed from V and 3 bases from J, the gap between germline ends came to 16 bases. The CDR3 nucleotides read TGTGCCAGCAGCGCGAGGGGCAGTTTCTACACTGAAGCTTTCTTT. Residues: CASSARGSFYTEAFF.

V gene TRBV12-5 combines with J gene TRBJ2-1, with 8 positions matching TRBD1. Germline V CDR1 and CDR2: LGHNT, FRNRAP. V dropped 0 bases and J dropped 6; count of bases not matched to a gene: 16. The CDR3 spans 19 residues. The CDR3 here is CASGLVGGRGRGLPNEQFF. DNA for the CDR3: TGTGCTAGTGGTTTGGTAGGGGGTCGGGGCAGGGGGCTGCCCAATGAGCAGTTCTTC.

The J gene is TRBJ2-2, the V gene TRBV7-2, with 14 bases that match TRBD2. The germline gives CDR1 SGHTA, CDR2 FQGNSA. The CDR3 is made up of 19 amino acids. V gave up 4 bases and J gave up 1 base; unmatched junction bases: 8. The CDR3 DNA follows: TGTGCCAGCAGCTCGGGACTAGCGGGAGACTACGAGAACACCGGGGAGCTGTTTTTT. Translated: CASSSGLAGDYENTGELFF.

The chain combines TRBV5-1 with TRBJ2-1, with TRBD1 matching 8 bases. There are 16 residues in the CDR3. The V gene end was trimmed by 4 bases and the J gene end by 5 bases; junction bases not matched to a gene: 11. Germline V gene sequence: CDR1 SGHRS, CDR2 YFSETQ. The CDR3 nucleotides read TGCGCCAGCAGCAGCCGACCGGGACAGGTCAACAATGAGCAGTTCTTC. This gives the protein CASSSRPGQVNNEQFF. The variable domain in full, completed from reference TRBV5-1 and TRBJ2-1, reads KAGVTQTPRYLIKTRGQQVTLSCSPISGHRSVSWYQQTPGQGLQFLFEYFSETQRNKGNFPGRFSGRQFSNSRSEMNVSTLELGDSALYLCASSSRPGQVNNEQFFGPGTRLTVL.

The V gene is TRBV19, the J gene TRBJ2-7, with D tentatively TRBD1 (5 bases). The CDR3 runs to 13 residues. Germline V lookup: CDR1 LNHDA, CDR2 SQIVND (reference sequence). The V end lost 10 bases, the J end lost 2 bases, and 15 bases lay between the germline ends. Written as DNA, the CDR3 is TGTGCCACTCGACCCAGGGAAACCTACGAGCAGTACTTC. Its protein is CATRPRETYEQYF.

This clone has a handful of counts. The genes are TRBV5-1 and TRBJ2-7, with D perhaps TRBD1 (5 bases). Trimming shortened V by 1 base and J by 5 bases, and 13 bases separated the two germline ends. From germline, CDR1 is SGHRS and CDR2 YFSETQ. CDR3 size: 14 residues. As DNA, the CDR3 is TGCGCCAGCAGCTTGACAGGCCGGACCCACGAGCAGTACTTC. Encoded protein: CASSLTGRTHEQYF.

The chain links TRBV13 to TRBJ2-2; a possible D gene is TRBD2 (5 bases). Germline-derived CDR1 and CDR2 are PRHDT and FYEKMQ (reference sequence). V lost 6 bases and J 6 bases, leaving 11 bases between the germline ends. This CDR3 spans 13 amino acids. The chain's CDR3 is CASSFQRSGELFF. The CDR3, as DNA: TGTGCCAGCAGTTTCCAGCGGTCCGGGGAGCTGTTTTTT. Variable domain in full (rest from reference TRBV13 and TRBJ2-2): AAGVIQSPRHLIKEKRETATLKCYPIPRHDTVYWYQQGPGQDPQFLISFYEKMQSDKGSIPDRFSAQQFSDYHSELNMSSLELGDSALYFCASSFQRSGELFFGEGSRLTVL.

DNA of the CDR3: TGTGCCAGCAGTCGGACTAGCGGGAGCCCAGATACGCAGTATTTT. This sequence encodes CASSRTSGSPDTQYF. The chain recombines TRBV6-1 with TRBJ2-3; 13 bases line up with TRBD2. Germline CDR1 and CDR2: MNHNS and SASEGT. This CDR3 region has 15 residues. The J segment lost 4 bases and the V segment lost 5 bases, leaving 3 bases of the junction unmatched.

The CDR3 region is CARSSGTSGRGYPYEQYF. CDR3 DNA: TGTGCCAGAAGCTCCGGGACTAGCGGGAGAGGGTACCCCTACGAGCAGTACTTC. The gene calls are TRBV5-3 and TRBJ2-7, with 14 bases lining up with TRBD2. TRBV5-3 is designated an ORF whose function remains uncertain. CDR3 length: 18 residues. J lost 2 bases, V lost 3 bases, and 10 bases had no gene match.

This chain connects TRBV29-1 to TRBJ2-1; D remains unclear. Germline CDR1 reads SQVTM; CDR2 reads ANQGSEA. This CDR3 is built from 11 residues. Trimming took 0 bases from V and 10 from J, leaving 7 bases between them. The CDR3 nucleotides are TGCAGCGTTGAAGAGGGTCAAGAGCAGTTCTTC. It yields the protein CSVEEGQEQFF.

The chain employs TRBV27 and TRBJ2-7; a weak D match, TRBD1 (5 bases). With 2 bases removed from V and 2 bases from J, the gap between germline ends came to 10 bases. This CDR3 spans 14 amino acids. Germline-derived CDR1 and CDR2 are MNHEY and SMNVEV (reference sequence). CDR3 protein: CASSLLDTPYEQYF. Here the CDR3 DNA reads TGTGCCAGCAGTTTACTGGACACACCCTACGAGCAGTACTTC.

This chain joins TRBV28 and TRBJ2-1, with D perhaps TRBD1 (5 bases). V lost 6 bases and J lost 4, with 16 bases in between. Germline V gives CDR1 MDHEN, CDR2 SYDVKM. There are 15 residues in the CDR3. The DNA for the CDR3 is TGTGCCAGCAGCCCGGACAACGGCGTATACAATGAGCAGTTCTTC. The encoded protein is CASSPDNGVYNEQFF.